Shown below are 27 T cell receptor beta chains from a single sample sequenced in a study of T cells expressing NK-cell markers. Each CDR3 protein gets one entry in TCRdb, which reprocessed the 5' RACE reads and gives no DNA. The listing contains about 430,000 distinct CDR3 sequences. Sequencing was carried out using blood T cells: a sorted CD56 or NKG2C T cell subset, CD4+ or CD8+ T cells, or bulk PBMC T cells (not recorded which). These receptor sequences come from a woman aged 45-60 years in good health.

The chain uses TRBV24-1 and TRBJ2-5. The length of the CDR3 is 15 residues. CDR1 and CDR2 from the germline V gene are KGHDR and SFDVKD. The CDR3 is CATSDVKGLGETQYF.

This chain uses TRBV9 with TRBJ2-1; TCRdb's assignment of TRBD1 cannot be checked, as there is no DNA. This CDR3 region has 15 residues. Germline loops: CDR1 SGDLS, CDR2 YYNGEE. The CDR3: CASSVGGILSNEQFF. The variable domain in full, completed from reference TRBV9 and TRBJ2-1, reads DSGVTQTPKHLITATGQRVTLRCSPRSGDLSVYWYQQSLDQGLQFLIQYYNGEERAKGNILERFSAQQFPDLHSELNLSSLELGDSALYFCASSVGGILSNEQFFGPGTRLTVL.

This chain links TRBV5-1 with TRBJ2-3; without DNA, the TCRdb call of TRBD1 cannot be checked. Germline CDR1 reads SGHRS; CDR2 reads YFSETQ. The CDR3 runs 17 residues. CDR3: CASSLGDRGLVADTQYF.

CDR3 in amino acids: CASSPEGGGQPQHF. This chain connects TRBV5-5 to TRBJ1-5; the TCRdb D gene call, TRBD1, has no DNA to confirm it. CDR1 is SGHKS and CDR2 is YYEKEE in the germline V gene (reference sequence). The CDR3 contains 14 residues.

This CDR3 reads CASSLGPQVEAFF. The chain combines TRBV11-3 with TRBJ1-1. The CDR3 covers 13 residues. The germline V gene encodes CDR1 SGHNT and CDR2 YENEEA.

The J gene is TRBJ2-7, the V gene TRBV7-2; TCRdb lists TRBD2, though no DNA is available to test this call. Germline V gene sequence: CDR1 SGHTA, CDR2 FQGNSA. The CDR3 runs to 14 residues. The CDR3 sequence: CASSLEVGREGQYF.

The rearrangement joins TRBV2 to TRBJ1-1; the TCRdb call, TRBD1, lacks DNA for checking. This CDR3 region has 15 residues. Germline V gene lookup returns CDR1 SNHLY and CDR2 FYNNEI. CDR3 region: CASTKEGRGASEAFF.

The rearrangement uses TRBV19 and TRBJ2-7; there is no DNA to check the TCRdb D call of TRBD1. CDR1 and CDR2 from the germline V gene are LNHDA and SQIVND (reference sequence). This CDR3 spans 16 amino acids. The CDR3 region is CASSSPLERGTYEQYF.

The chain uses TRBV5-1 and TRBJ1-1; TCRdb indicates TRBD1, and absent DNA this call remains unverified. This CDR3 contains 16 residues. In germline, CDR1 is SGHRS, CDR2 YFSETQ. This chain's CDR3 is CASSPGGTGAPTEAFF.

The chain recombines TRBV5-1 with TRBJ2-1; TCRdb outputs TRBD2, but without DNA this stays unchecked. Germline CDR1 reads SGHRS; CDR2 reads YFSETQ. The CDR3 has 11 amino acids. Here the CDR3 reads CASSQGLAPFF.

The CDR3 protein is CASSQEGRGSPLHF. The V gene is TRBV3-1, the J gene TRBJ1-6. This CDR3 spans 14 amino acids. Germline loops: CDR1 LGHDT, CDR2 YNNKEL (reference sequence).

The chain is built from TRBV10-3 and TRBJ2-2; TCRdb selects TRBD1, and the lack of DNA leaves this call unchecked. Germline V gene data show CDR1 as ENHRY and CDR2 as SYGVKD. There are 14 residues in the CDR3. CDR3 sequence: CAIRAPGLLGELFF.

V gene TRBV5-6 combines with J gene TRBJ1-1; the D gene TCRdb calls, TRBD1, cannot be checked with no DNA. The CDR3 totals 16 residues. Germline V gene sequence: CDR1 SGHDT, CDR2 YYEEEE. The CDR3 spells CASRQASAAAPEGAFF.

The V and J genes are TRBV24-1 and TRBJ2-1; the D call of TRBD2 rests on TCRdb alone, since no DNA is present to check it. This CDR3 contains 15 residues. CDR1 is KGHDR, CDR2 SFDVKD, per germline. The CDR3 loop is CATSRMGGPANEQFF.

The rearrangement joins TRBV7-9 to TRBJ2-3; no DNA is available, so the TRBD2 call from TCRdb remains unchecked. CDR1 and CDR2 from the germline V gene are SEHNR and FQNEAQ (reference sequence). The CDR3 is 14 residues long. This CDR3 is CASSPLFGGPHLYF.

The chain links TRBV29-1 to TRBJ2-5; the D call of TRBD1 rests on TCRdb alone, since no DNA is present to check it. The CDR3 is 14 amino acids. The germline CDR1 and CDR2 sequences are SQVTM and ANQGSEA. CDR3 sequence: CSVETRQDEETQYF. Full variable domain (outside the CDR3, taken from reference TRBV29-1 and TRBJ2-5): SAVISQKPSRDICQRGTSLTIQCQVDSQVTMMFWYRQQPGQSLTLIATANQGSEATYESGFVIDKFPISRPNLTFSTLTVSNMSPEDSSIYLCSVETRQDEETQYFGPGTRLLVL.

The rearrangement uses TRBV7-9 and TRBJ2-7; there is no DNA to check the TCRdb D call of TRBD1. Germline values: CDR1 SEHNR, CDR2 FQNEAQ (reference sequence). CDR3 size: 16 residues. CDR3 protein: CASSLTKGQVDYEQYF. Full variable domain (remainder filled in from reference TRBV7-9 and TRBJ2-7): DTGVSQNPRHKITKRGQNVTFRCDPISEHNRLYWYRQTLGQGPEFLTYFQNEAQLEKSRLLSDRFSAERPKGSFSTLEIQRTEQGDSAMYLCASSLTKGQVDYEQYFGPGTRLTVT.

The rearrangement joins TRBV5-1 to TRBJ2-2; TCRdb calls TRBD2, which cannot be checked without DNA. Germline CDR1 is SGHRS and CDR2 is YFSETQ. This CDR3 comprises 15 residues. The CDR3 region is CASSMTSGGTGELFF.

The CDR3 protein is CASRSTGDEQYF. This chain links TRBV6-1 with TRBJ2-7; TCRdb lists TRBD1, though no DNA is available to test this call. The CDR3 extends over 12 amino acids. The germline V gene has CDR1 MNHNS and CDR2 SASEGT.

The chain joins TRBV20-1 to TRBJ2-1; TCRdb indicates TRBD2, and absent DNA this call remains unverified. The germline gives CDR1 DFQATT, CDR2 SNEGSKA (reference sequence). The CDR3 is made up of 15 amino acids. CDR3 region: CSARPTSGRAYEQFF.

The rearrangement links TRBV20-1 to TRBJ1-1; TCRdb calls TRBD1, which cannot be checked without DNA. Germline CDR1 DFQATT, CDR2 SNEGSKA (reference sequence). The CDR3 covers 15 residues. The CDR3 protein is CSARGLGGQGTEAFF.

The chain uses TRBV27 and TRBJ1-6; TCRdb's assignment of TRBD1 cannot be checked, as there is no DNA. This CDR3 is built from 15 residues. Germline CDR1 reads MNHEY; CDR2 reads SMNVEV (reference sequence). The CDR3 loop reads CASTRIGQGGSPLHF.

The J gene is TRBJ2-1, the V gene TRBV14; TCRdb proposes TRBD1, but this gene call is untestable without DNA. This CDR3 spans 16 amino acids. In germline, CDR1 is SGHDN, CDR2 FVKESK. This CDR3 reads CASSQWGQGRDNEQFF.

The chain combines TRBV3-1 with TRBJ2-4. The CDR3 is 15 amino acids. The germline gives CDR1 LGHDT, CDR2 YNNKEL (reference sequence). The CDR3: CASSATREAKNIQYF.

The rearrangement links TRBV25-1 to TRBJ2-7. Per germline, CDR1 MGHDK and CDR2 SYGVNS. This CDR3 has 12 residues. The CDR3 here is CASSDFAYEQYF.

V gene TRBV5-1 combines with J gene TRBJ1-2; TCRdb names TRBD1, which stays unverified in the absence of DNA. The CDR3 is made up of 16 amino acids. Germline V gene sequence: CDR1 SGHRS, CDR2 YFSETQ. CDR3 region: CASSGGTGGGSLGYTF.

The rearrangement uses TRBV24-1 and TRBJ2-5; the TCRdb call, TRBD1, lacks DNA for checking. CDR1 KGHDR and CDR2 SFDVKD come from the germline V gene. CDR3 length equals 16 residues. The CDR3: CATSDPLAQGRETQYF.